This entry concerns a single T cell receptor beta chain. The sample belongs to a study of CD8 T cells in Susac syndrome. Sequencing of TCR beta was carried out in blood CD8+ and CD4+ T cells. Negative isolation was applied to CD8+ and CD4+ T cells, and FACS enrichment was applied to TEMRA cells. The RNA, 0.5 to 1 ug, was put through reverse transcription using random hexamers. Amplification of TCR beta CDR3 by immunoSEQ multiplex PCR spanned 54 Vbeta and 13 Jbeta. TCRdb independently ran MiXCR on the immunoSEQ multiplex PCR reads; one entry per CDR3 protein. The data hold about 70,000 distinct CDR3 sequences, with roughly 94% observed a single time. V trimming: 5 bases; J trimming: 6 bases; junction bases outside the gene matches: 8. Germline V gives CDR1 GTSNPN, CDR2 SVGIG (reference sequence). The CDR3 extends over 13 amino acids.

The specimen was CD8+ T cells from PBMCs. The sequence came from a human donor in good health. This sequence joins TRBV30 and TRBJ1-1, with TRBD1 matching 8 bases. This CDR3 is CAWQTGVYPEAFF. Written as DNA, the CDR3 is TGTGCCTGGCAGACAGGGGTTTACCCTGAAGCTTTCTTT.